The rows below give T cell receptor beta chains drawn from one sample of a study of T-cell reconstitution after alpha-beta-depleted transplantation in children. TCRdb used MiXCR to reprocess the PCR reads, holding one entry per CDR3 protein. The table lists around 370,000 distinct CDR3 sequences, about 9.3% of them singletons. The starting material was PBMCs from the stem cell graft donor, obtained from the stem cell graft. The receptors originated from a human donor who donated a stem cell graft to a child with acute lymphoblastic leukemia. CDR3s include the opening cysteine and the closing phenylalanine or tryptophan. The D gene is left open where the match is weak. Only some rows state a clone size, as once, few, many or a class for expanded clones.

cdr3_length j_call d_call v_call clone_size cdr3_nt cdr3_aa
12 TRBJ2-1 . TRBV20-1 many TGCAGTGCTAGAGATGGAGGGACCAAGCAGTTCTTC CSARDGGTKQFF
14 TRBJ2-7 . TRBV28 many TGTGCCAGCAGTTTAGGGCAGCCTCCCTACGAGCAGTACTTC CASSLGQPPYEQYF
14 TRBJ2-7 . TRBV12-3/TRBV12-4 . TGTGCCAGCAGTTTAGTGGGACCGTTATACGAGCAGTACTTC CASSLVGPLYEQYF
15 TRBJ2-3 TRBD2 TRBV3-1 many TGTGCCAGCAGCCAAGGACTAGCGGGCACAGATACGCAGTATTTT CASSQGLAGTDTQYF
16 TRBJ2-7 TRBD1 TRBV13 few TGTGCCAGCAGCTCCTATCCCGGGACAGGGACCTACGAGCAGTACTTC CASSSYPGTGTYEQYF
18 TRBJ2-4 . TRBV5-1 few TGCGCCAGCAGCATCCAACCCCCTAGCACCTTAGCCAAAAACATTCAGTACTTC CASSIQPPSTLAKNIQYF
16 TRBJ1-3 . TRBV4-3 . TGCGCCAGCAGCCAAGAGACAGAGCTCTGGGAAAACACCATATATTTT CASSQETELWENTIYF
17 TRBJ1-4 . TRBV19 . TGTGCCAGTAGTATTTCGGGGCGAATGGCGGCTAATGAAAAACTGTTTTTT CASSISGRMAANEKLFF
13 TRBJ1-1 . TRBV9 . TGTGCCAGCAGCCCCCCATCGGGCACTGAAGCTTTCTTT CASSPPSGTEAFF
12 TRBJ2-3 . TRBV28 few TGTGCCAGCACGGGAGTCGTCGGTACGCAGTATTTT CASTGVVGTQYF
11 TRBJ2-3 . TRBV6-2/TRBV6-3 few TGTGCCAGCCGGATAGGGGATACGCAGTATTTT CASRIGDTQYF
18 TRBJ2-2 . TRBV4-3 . TGCGCCAGCAGCCAAGTTTCTATCCCGGGAGGACAGACCGGGGAGCTGTTTTTT CASSQVSIPGGQTGELFF
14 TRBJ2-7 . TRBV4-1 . TGCGCCAGCAGCCAAATTTCGAGGGCTTTTCAGCAGTACTTC CASSQISRAFQQYF
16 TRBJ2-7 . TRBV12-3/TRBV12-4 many TGTGCCAGCAGTGCCCCTTTAGCGGAGGCAGGCTACGAGCAGTACTTC CASSAPLAEAGYEQYF
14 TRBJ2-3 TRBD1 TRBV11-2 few TGTGCCAGCAGCTTAGCCCAGGGGGCAGATACGCAGTATTTT CASSLAQGADTQYF
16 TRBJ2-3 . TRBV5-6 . TGTGCCAGCACTAAGTCGACAGCTTACTACACAGATACGCAGTATTTT CASTKSTAYYTDTQYF
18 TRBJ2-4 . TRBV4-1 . TGCGCCAGCAGCCAAGAGGGGGCTAGCGGTGTAGCCAAAAACATTCAGTACTTC CASSQEGASGVAKNIQYF
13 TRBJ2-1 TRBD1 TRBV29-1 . TGCAGCGTTGTGGGGACAGGGTGGGATGAGCAGTTCTTC CSVVGTGWDEQFF
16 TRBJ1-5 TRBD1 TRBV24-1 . TGTGCCACCAGTGAGAACACAGGGGCGCGTAATCAGCCCCAGCATTTT CATSENTGARNQPQHF
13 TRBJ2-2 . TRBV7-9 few TGTGCCGGCAGGGGACCGAACACCGGGGAGCTGTTTTTT CAGRGPNTGELFF
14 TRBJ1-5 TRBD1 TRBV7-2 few TGTGCCAGCAGGGGGGACAGACTTAATCAGCCCCAGCATTTT CASRGDRLNQPQHF
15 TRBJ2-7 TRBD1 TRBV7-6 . TGTGCCAGCAGCTTGCCACAGGGGGTAAATGACGAGCAGTACTTC CASSLPQGVNDEQYF
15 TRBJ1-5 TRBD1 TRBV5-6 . TGTGCCAGCAGCCTCCGGGGACAGGGTAACCAGCCCCAGCATTTT CASSLRGQGNQPQHF
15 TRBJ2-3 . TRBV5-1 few TGCGCCAGCAGCTTGGATGGGGCCCGGGGAGATACGCAGTATTTT CASSLDGARGDTQYF
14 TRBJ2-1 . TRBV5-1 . TGCGCCAGCGGATGGACAGACTCCTACAATGAGCAGTTCTTC CASGWTDSYNEQFF
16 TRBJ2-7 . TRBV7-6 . TGTGCCAGCAGCTTAGGGGAAGGGGGTTACTACCACGAGCAGTACTTC CASSLGEGGYYHEQYF
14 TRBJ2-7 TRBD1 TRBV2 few TGTGCCAGCAACCCGGGACAGGGCACCTACGAGCAGTACTTC CASNPGQGTYEQYF
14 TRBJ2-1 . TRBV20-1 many TGCAGTGGTGAGGGACCCAGCTCCTACAATGAGCAGTTCTTC CSGEGPSSYNEQFF